This T cell receptor beta chain was identified in a study of T cell changes during pregnancy in multiple sclerosis. Trimming shortened V by 4 bases and J by 4 bases, and 19 bases separated the two germline ends. CDR1 is SNHLY and CDR2 is FYNNEI in the germline V gene. The CDR3 totals 16 residues. TCRdb keeps only in-frame clones here, not all; method: immunoSEQ multiplex PCR. The sample lists tens of thousands of clones, almost 90% occurring once. This chain links TRBV2 with TRBJ1-1; possibly TRBD1 for D (6 bases). The source material was peripheral blood, sampled after pregnancy. The receptor's source is a female donor in good health, enrolled as a control in a pregnancy study. DNA for the CDR3: TGTGCCAGCAGTGTTATCAGGGGCCTTACCCTCACTGAAGCTTTCTTT. It codes for CASSVIRGLTLTEAFF.